These 4 T cell receptor beta chains were all obtained from the same sample, sequenced in a study of blood T cell repertoires in COVID-19. The assay was immunoSEQ multiplex PCR, and TCRdb's table has in-frame clones only and misses some. The data show roughly 100,000 clones, 84% seen once. The sequenced sample was peripheral blood. Receptors were obtained from a man between 65 and 85 years old with active or convalescent COVID-19.

This clone has more than one count but fewer than ten. The genes are TRBV7-2 and TRBJ2-5, with TRBD1 as a possible D gene (6 bases). This CDR3 contains 15 residues. Germline-derived CDR1 and CDR2 are SGHTA and FQGNSA. Trimming pared 4 bases from V and 4 bases from J, leaving 16 bases between. CDR3 amino acids: CASSSGRWGPETQYF. The CDR3 DNA follows: TGTGCCAGCAGCTCAGGACGGTGGGGGCCAGAGACCCAGTACTTC.

The genes are TRBV2 and TRBJ1-6; no reliable D call. Germline-derived CDR1 and CDR2 are SNHLY and FYNNEI. The CDR3 has 15 amino acids. Trimming removed 8 bases from V and 7 bases from J, with 18 bases in between. This CDR3 reads CASFRVLGRNSPLHF. CDR3 nucleotide sequence: TGTGCCAGCTTCCGGGTCCTAGGAAGGAATTCACCCCTCCACTTT.

This chain links TRBV6-6 with TRBJ1-1; D remains unclear. The germline V gene has CDR1 MNHNY and CDR2 SVGAGI (reference sequence). V was cut by 2 bases and J by 3 bases, with 13 bases left in between. The CDR3 is 15 residues long. CDR3 amino acids: CASSYDGREDTEAFF. In nucleotides, the CDR3 is TGTGCCAGCAGTTACGACGGTCGGGAGGACACTGAAGCTTTCTTT.

The chain links TRBV3-1 (or the pseudogene TRBV3-2) to TRBJ2-1; D call uncertain. Germline V CDR1 and CDR2: LGHDT, YNNKEL (reference sequence). Trimming shortened V by 3 bases and J by 0 bases, and 18 bases separated the two germline ends. The CDR3 is made up of 18 amino acids. The CDR3 spells CASSHYGTEMSSYNEQFF. In nucleotides, the CDR3 is TGTGCCAGCAGCCACTACGGAACAGAGATGAGCTCCTACAATGAGCAGTTCTTC.